There are a few counts of the clone carrying this T cell receptor (beta chain). The antigen remains undetermined. V gave up 3 bases and J gave up 3 bases; unmatched junction bases: 3. From germline, CDR1 is SGDLS and CDR2 YYNGEE. The CDR3 is made up of 13 amino acids. The data belong to a study of cytomegalovirus exposure and HLA in healthy donors. Study findings and constraints: Most CMV-associated TCR beta chains were later found to appear HLA-restricted.

As for the donors, each was a healthy bone marrow donor. PCR primers comprised 60 Vbeta and 13 Jbeta primers. The assay was immunoSEQ multiplex PCR, and TCRdb's table has in-frame clones only and misses some. The table shows about 130,000 clones, with 65% to 90% occurring only once. The gene calls are TRBV9 and TRBJ2-7; 7 nucleotides agree with TRBD1. The receptor comes from a man aged 18 to 29 in good health and CMV-seronegative. Sequencing input: PBMCs. For the CDR3, the DNA is TGTGCCAGCAGCGAGGGACAGCGCTACGAGCAGTACTTC. It translates to CASSEGQRYEQYF.